This is a list of T cell receptor beta chains from one sample in a study of blood T cell repertoires in COVID-19. Sequencing was performed with immunoSEQ multiplex PCR; in TCRdb, only in-frame clones are kept and a portion is missing. The sample lists some 530,000 clones; roughly 88% were seen once. Sequenced material: peripheral blood. All receptors derive from a human donor in a cohort sampled during active COVID-19. The CDR3 runs from the conserved cysteine through the conserved F or W. Each record gives: clone size, D gene, V gene, CDR3 length, J gene, CDR3 protein, CDR3 DNA. D genes are given only for firm matches. The size of a clone is reported for some rows only, either as once, few or many, or as a class for expanded clones.

-	-	TRBV11-2	17	TRBJ2-4	CASSLDTSRVAKNIQYF	TGTGCCAGCAGCTTAGATACAAGCAGGGTTGCCAAAAACATTCAGTACTTC
-	-	TRBV5-1	13	TRBJ1-1	CASTKTANTEAFF	TGCGCCAGCACCAAGACAGCGAACACTGAAGCTTTCTTT
few	TRBD1	TRBV6-5	14	TRBJ2-5	CASTQTGGRETQYF	TGTGCCAGCACCCAGACAGGGGGTCGAGAGACCCAGTACTTC
-	TRBD2	TRBV28	17	TRBJ2-1	CASSATGTSGTKREQFF	TGTGCCAGCAGTGCGACCGGGACTAGCGGGACTAAGCGTGAGCAGTTCTTC
-	-	TRBV20-1	11	TRBJ2-1	CSYIRGNEQFF	TGCAGTTACATCAGGGGCAATGAGCAGTTCTTC
-	TRBD1	TRBV9	15	TRBJ2-1	CASSVHRGFYNEQFF	TGTGCCAGCAGCGTGCACAGGGGGTTTTACAATGAGCAGTTCTTC
once	TRBD1	TRBV9	16	TRBJ1-6	CASSVTGQGADSPLHF	TGTGCCAGCAGCGTCACGGGACAGGGGGCAGATTCACCCCTCCACTTT
few	-	TRBV28	16	TRBJ1-5	CASSFHRGGSNQPQHF	TGTGCCAGCAGTTTCCACCGCGGGGGAAGCAATCAGCCCCAGCATTTT
-	TRBD1	TRBV5-6	19	TRBJ1-2	CASSSWVLGQGFQNYGYTF	TGTGCCAGCAGCTCATGGGTGCTGGGACAGGGTTTTCAGAACTATGGCTACACCTTC
-	-	TRBV21-1	15	TRBJ1-2	CASSNRAPGDYGYTF	TGTGCCAGCAGCAATCGGGCCCCGGGGGACTATGGCTACACCTTC
-	-	TRBV18	13	TRBJ1-2	CASSPPTGYGYTF	TGTGCCAGCTCACCACCGACAGGCTATGGCTACACCTTC
-	-	TRBV6-2/TRBV6-3	15	TRBJ1-6	CASSSLGQMDSPLHF	TGTGCCAGCAGCAGCCTCGGACAGATGGATTCACCCCTCCACTTT
-	TRBD1	TRBV19	16	TRBJ1-1	CASRQGTGDLNTEAFF	TGTGCCAGTAGGCAGGGGACAGGAGACCTGAACACTGAAGCTTTCTTT
-	-	TRBV6-5	13	TRBJ1-1	CASSIEAGTEAFF	TGTGCCAGCAGTATTGAGGCCGGGACTGAAGCTTTCTTT
-	-	TRBV18	17	TRBJ2-5	CASSPRIEGVDEETQYF	TGTGCCAGCTCACCAAGAATCGAGGGTGTCGACGAAGAGACCCAGTACTTC
-	TRBD1	TRBV4-2	20	TRBJ1-1	CASSQVGPGQDRSWDTEAFF	TGTGCCAGCAGCCAAGTAGGCCCGGGACAGGATAGGTCCTGGGACACTGAAGCTTTCTTT
-	-	TRBV7-2	13	TRBJ2-5	CASRPGSEETQYF	TGTGCCAGCAGGCCTGGTAGCGAGGAGACCCAGTACTTC
-	TRBD2	TRBV29-1	14	TRBJ2-1	CSGGLAGNVYEQFF	TGCAGCGGTGGACTAGCGGGAAATGTTTATGAGCAGTTCTTC
-	TRBD2	TRBV4-2	18	TRBJ2-3	CASSQDIGLAGPKYTQYF	TGTGCCAGCAGCCAAGATATAGGGCTAGCGGGGCCCAAATATACGCAGTATTTT
-	TRBD1	TRBV29-1	14	TRBJ2-7	CSARGQGLEYEQYF	TGCAGCGCCAGGGGACAGGGACTCGAGTACGAGCAGTACTTC
-	TRBD1	TRBV5-1	14	TRBJ1-2	CASSSWTGGNGHTF	TGCGCCAGCAGCTCATGGACAGGGGGCAATGGCCACACCTTC
-	TRBD1	TRBV6-6	15	TRBJ1-2	CASSYEQGVAYGYTF	TGTGCCAGCAGTTACGAGCAGGGGGTAGCCTATGGCTACACCTTC
-	-	TRBV19	15	TRBJ1-2	CASSIGGGLNYGYTF	TGTGCCAGTAGTATAGGAGGCGGCCTTAACTATGGCTACACCTTC
-	TRBD1	TRBV5-1	17	TRBJ1-2	CASSLESWETGVNGYTF	TGCGCCAGCAGCTTGGAATCATGGGAGACAGGGGTAAATGGCTACACCTTC
-	TRBD1	TRBV7-8	17	TRBJ1-5	CASSLASGQGAVKPQHF	TGTGCCAGCAGCTTAGCGTCGGGACAGGGGGCCGTAAAGCCCCAGCATTTT
-	-	TRBV15	15	TRBJ1-4	CATSRGGATNEKLFF	TGTGCCACCAGCAGAGGGGGGGCAACTAATGAAAAACTGTTTTTT
-	-	TRBV6-5	15	TRBJ1-4	CASRYRTATNEKLFF	TGTGCCAGCAGATACCGGACAGCAACTAATGAAAAACTGTTTTTT
-	-	TRBV2	18	TRBJ1-4	CASSEAGSTPARYEKLFF	TGTGCCAGCAGTGAAGCAGGGAGTACACCTGCCCGGTATGAAAAACTGTTTTTT
-	TRBD1	TRBV18	15	TRBJ2-7	CASSTTRDSSYEQYF	TGTGCCAGCTCGACAACCCGGGACAGCTCCTACGAGCAGTACTTC
-	-	TRBV5-6	13	TRBJ2-7	CASSREAGYEQYF	TGTGCCAGCAGCAGGGAGGCTGGCTACGAGCAGTACTTC
-	-	TRBV6-2/TRBV6-3	13	TRBJ1-1	CASSSPVNTEAFF	TGTGCCAGCAGTTCCCCCGTGAACACTGAAGCTTTCTTT
-	TRBD2	TRBV28	12	TRBJ2-3	CASSFAGTRKYF	TGTGCCAGCAGTTTCGCCGGGACTAGGAAGTATTTT
-	TRBD2	TRBV7-2	16	TRBJ2-5	CASSPSTSGSMKTQYF	TGTGCCAGCAGCCCGAGCACTAGCGGGAGTATGAAGACCCAGTACTTC
-	TRBD1	TRBV27	13	TRBJ1-2	CATRARTGQGYTF	TGTGCCACCCGGGCAAGGACAGGGCAAGGCTACACCTTC
-	-	TRBV21-1	17	TRBJ2-7	CASSKVKMQTGTYEQYF	TGTGCCAGCAGCAAAGTAAAAATGCAGACGGGAACCTACGAGCAGTACTTC
-	-	TRBV28	18	TRBJ2-5	CASSLNVGSKIVLETQYF	TGTGCCAGCAGTTTGAATGTGGGCAGTAAAATTGTCCTGGAGACCCAGTACTTC
-	TRBD1	TRBV30	15	TRBJ1-2	CAWSSLGTGRDGYTF	TGTGCCTGGTCCTCACTTGGGACAGGGAGGGATGGCTACACCTTC
once	-	TRBV6-2/TRBV6-3	16	TRBJ1-4	CASSSLDGSGGEKLFF	TGTGCCAGCAGTTCCTTGGACGGCTCCGGGGGTGAAAAACTGTTTTTT